The 4 T cell receptor beta chains listed next were all sequenced from one sample in a study of regulatory T cells in long-lasting Graves disease. Time point noted: newly diagnosed GD, antithyroid drugs for less than 3 months. The TCR library was made from RNA extracted from PBMCs. Combining iRepertoire HTBI primers with Arm-PCR of CDR3 regions, the authors built TCR beta libraries. TCRdb reprocessed the multiplex PCR reads with MiXCR, giving one entry per CDR3 protein. The sample holds approximately 350,000 distinct CDR3 sequences, over 15% seen once. The sample was also linked to a second study, of T cells in Graves' hyperthyroidism and ophthalmopathy.

The sample was peripheral blood mononuclear cells (PBMCs), taken at new diagnosis, from a patient treated with antithyroid drugs. The origin of the receptors is a man aged 40-49 years with Graves disease.

This clonotype was detected ten times or more. J is TRBJ1-4 and V is TRBV2; D is undetermined. This CDR3 is 13 amino acids long. CDR1 and CDR2 from the germline V gene are SNHLY and FYNNEI. V dropped 8 bases and J dropped 8 bases, with 15 bases sitting between them. The CDR3 protein is CASAIMAGEKLFF. CDR3 bases: TGTGCCAGCGCAATAATGGCAGGCGAAAAACTGTTTTTT.

V is TRBV2 and J is TRBJ2-3; 10 nucleotides align to TRBD1. Trimming at V came to 4 bases and at J to 1 base, leaving 2 bases not matched to a gene. Germline CDR1 and CDR2: SNHLY and FYNNEI. The CDR3 is 15 amino acids. The CDR3 is CASSGQGAGTDTQYF. CDR3 in DNA: TGTGCCAGCAGTGGACAGGGGGCGGGCACAGATACGCAGTATTTT.

This clonotype appeared many times. V gene TRBV11-2 combines with J gene TRBJ2-7, with 15 bases matching TRBD2. The CDR3 runs to 16 residues. From germline, CDR1 is SGHAT and CDR2 FQNNGV. V lost 6 bases and J lost 5; bases outside the gene matches: 8. CDR3 bases: TGTGCCAGCAGTCATAGGACTAGCGGGGGGGACAACGAGCAGTACTTC. It specifies CASSHRTSGGDNEQYF.

For this clonotype: A junction end diverges from the germline sequence, so it may reflect a read error. The gene calls are TRBV7-6 and TRBJ2-1, with 10 bases fitting TRBD2. This CDR3 contains 16 residues. The germline V gene encodes CDR1 SGHVS and CDR2 FNYEAQ. The CDR3 DNA is TGTGCTAGCAGCTTAGGGGGAGGGACTAGCGTGGAGGAGCAGTTCTTC. It specifies CASSLGGGTSVEEQFF. Looking up the rest from reference TRBV7-6 and TRBJ2-1 gives the full variable domain: GAGVSQSPRYKVTKRGQDVALRCDPISGHVSLYWYRQALGQGPEFLTYFNYEAQQDKSGLPNDRFSAERPEGSISTLTIQRTEQRDSAMYRCASSLGGGTSVEEQFFGPGTRLTVL.